Listed below are T cell receptor beta chains from one sample, sequenced in a study of shared clonotypes between healthy human individuals. The method was immunoSEQ multiplex PCR; TCRdb's version includes in-frame clones alone and lacks a portion of them. The sample lists over a million clones, 95% to 97% seen once, with about 1% in the top ten. The sequenced sample consisted of naive CD4+ T cells sorted from blood. Receptors originate from a man aged 25-45 years in good health. Each CDR3 is given with its conserved first and last residue. The D gene is left open where the match is weak. Clone size, where shown, is once, few, many, or a class for clones that have expanded.

V gene,D gene,J gene,clone size,CDR3 protein,CDR3 DNA
TRBV9,NA,TRBJ1-2,NA,CASSVSGSGYTF,TGTGCCAGCAGCGTATCAGGGAGTGGCTACACCTTC
TRBV11-1,NA,TRBJ2-5,NA,CASSLGGREETQYF,TGTGCCAGCAGCTTGGGTGGAAGGGAAGAGACCCAGTACTTC
TRBV28,NA,TRBJ1-2,NA,CALGLTENNYGYTF,TGTGCCCTGGGATTAACAGAAAACAACTATGGCTACACCTTC
TRBV21-1,NA,TRBJ1-4,NA,CASSTYCTPGEKLFF,TGTGCCAGCAGCACGTACTGTACCCCAGGCGAAAAACTGTTTTTT
TRBV4-2,TRBD2,TRBJ2-3,NA,CASSQDISGRGDTQYF,TGTGCCAGCAGCCAAGATATCAGCGGGAGGGGGGATACGCAGTATTTT
TRBV2,NA,TRBJ1-1,NA,CASSGAGGDTEAFF,TGTGCCAGCAGCGGCGCCGGGGGTGACACTGAAGCTTTCTTT
TRBV7-9,TRBD2,TRBJ2-1,NA,CASSTGLAGVEQFF,TGTGCCAGCAGCACAGGACTAGCGGGAGTGGAGCAGTTCTTC
TRBV18,TRBD1,TRBJ1-4,NA,CASSSGQGVWKLFF,TGTGCCAGCTCATCCGGACAGGGTGTATGGAAACTGTTTTTT
TRBV9,TRBD2,TRBJ2-5,NA,CASSAPRLAGLQETQYF,TGTGCCAGCAGCGCCCCCCGACTAGCGGGACTTCAAGAGACCCAGTACTTC
TRBV6-5,NA,TRBJ2-5,NA,CASRAMGAQETQYF,TGTGCCAGCAGGGCCATGGGGGCCCAAGAGACCCAGTACTTC
TRBV11-2,TRBD2,TRBJ2-7,NA,CASSSGLAGFYEQYF,TGTGCCAGCAGCTCGGGACTAGCGGGATTCTACGAGCAGTACTTC
TRBV7-9,NA,TRBJ1-1,NA,CASSLAGGYTEAFF,TGTGCCAGCAGCTTAGCCGGGGGATACACTGAAGCTTTCTTT
TRBV19,NA,TRBJ1-3,NA,CASSSGTNSGNTIYF,TGTGCCAGTAGTAGCGGGACAAACTCTGGAAACACCATATATTTT
TRBV9,NA,TRBJ2-1,NA,CASSVAQGVDEQFF,TGTGCCAGCAGCGTAGCACAGGGAGTCGATGAGCAGTTCTTC
TRBV4-3,NA,TRBJ2-1,NA,CASSQGRLNEQFF,TGCGCCAGCAGCCAAGGACGGTTGAATGAGCAGTTCTTC
TRBV19,NA,TRBJ2-7,NA,CASSIGQGYEQYF,TGTGCCAGTAGTATAGGGCAGGGCTACGAGCAGTACTTC
TRBV28,NA,TRBJ1-1,NA,CASSLPAAGYTEAFF,TGTGCCAGCAGTTTACCGGCGGCTGGGTACACTGAAGCTTTCTTT
TRBV19,TRBD1,TRBJ2-7,once,CASGQGYEQYF,TGTGCCAGTGGACAGGGATACGAGCAGTACTTC
TRBV5-5,NA,TRBJ2-1,NA,CASSLVYYEQFF,TGTGCCAGCAGCTTGGTCTACTATGAGCAGTTCTTC
TRBV20-1,NA,TRBJ1-1,NA,CSARPNTEAFF,TGCAGTGCTAGGCCCAACACTGAAGCTTTCTTT
TRBV5-1,NA,TRBJ2-6,NA,CASSFGQVIALGANVLTF,TGCGCCAGCAGCTTCGGGCAGGTAATAGCTTTGGGGGCCAACGTCCTGACTTTC
TRBV5-4,TRBD2,TRBJ2-7,NA,CASSDSGRDYEQYF,TGTGCCAGCAGCGATAGCGGGAGGGACTACGAGCAGTACTTC
TRBV11-2,NA,TRBJ2-5,NA,CASSLRQGRQETQYF,TGTGCCAGCAGCCTTAGGCAGGGCCGGCAAGAGACCCAGTACTTC
TRBV7-2,NA,TRBJ2-5,NA,CASSFSRQETQYF,TGTGCCAGCAGCTTCTCCCGACAAGAGACCCAGTACTTC
TRBV18,NA,TRBJ1-3,NA,CASSPRIWGSGNTIYF,TGTGCCAGCTCACCCCGAATTTGGGGCTCTGGAAACACCATATATTTT
TRBV7-9,TRBD2,TRBJ2-5,NA,CASSLAQTSGLETQYF,TGTGCCAGCAGCTTAGCTCAGACTAGCGGGCTAGAGACCCAGTACTTC
TRBV11-2,NA,TRBJ2-7,NA,CASSLAQGGEQYF,TGTGCCAGCAGCTTAGCACAGGGTGGCGAGCAGTACTTC
TRBV5-6,NA,TRBJ2-2,NA,CASSPGKFNTGELFF,TGTGCCAGCAGCCCCGGGAAATTCAACACCGGGGAGCTGTTTTTT
TRBV10-1,TRBD1,TRBJ2-2,NA,CATPDRAATGELFF,TGCGCCACTCCGGACAGGGCGGCAACCGGGGAGCTGTTTTTT
TRBV27,NA,TRBJ2-7,NA,CASSLGLAGLYEQYF,TGTGCCAGCAGTTTAGGGCTAGCAGGGCTGTACGAGCAGTACTTC
TRBV18,TRBD2,TRBJ2-7,NA,CASSPSLGLVSSSYEQYF,TGTGCCAGCTCACCAAGTTTGGGACTAGTAAGTAGCTCCTACGAGCAGTACTTC
TRBV5-1,TRBD1,TRBJ1-2,NA,CASSPPGQGHGYTF,TGCGCCAGCAGCCCACCGGGACAGGGGCATGGCTACACCTTC
TRBV7-2,TRBD1,TRBJ1-5,NA,CASSLAGTGLINQPQHF,TGTGCCAGCAGCTTAGCGGGGACAGGGCTAATCAATCAGCCCCAGCATTTT
TRBV12-5,NA,TRBJ2-2,NA,CASGLVLAANTGELFF,TGTGCTAGTGGTTTGGTACTCGCAGCGAACACCGGGGAGCTGTTTTTT
TRBV11-3,NA,TRBJ2-7,NA,CASSIRGTATYEQYF,TGTGCCAGCAGTATAAGGGGAACGGCAACCTACGAGCAGTACTTC
TRBV11-2,NA,TRBJ1-3,NA,CASSLDTAITIYF,TGTGCCAGCAGCTTAGATACAGCGATCACCATATATTTT
TRBV18,NA,TRBJ2-1,once,CASSPPRGEQFF,TGTGCCAGCTCACCACCTAGGGGAGAGCAGTTCTTC
TRBV10-3,NA,TRBJ1-6,NA,CAISESRDSPLHF,TGTGCCATCAGTGAGTCCAGGGATTCACCCCTCCACTTT
TRBV7-6,NA,TRBJ2-3,NA,CASSLAHGGSTHF,TGTGCCAGCAGCTTAGCGCACGGGGGATCTACGCATTTT
TRBV29-1,NA,TRBJ2-3,NA,CSVEDSGHHTDTQYF,TGCAGCGTTGAAGATAGTGGACATCACACAGATACGCAGTATTTT
TRBV30,NA,TRBJ2-5,NA,CAWTTGDYLGGETQYF,TGTGCCTGGACTACAGGGGATTACCTTGGAGGGGAGACCCAGTACTTC
TRBV13,TRBD2,TRBJ2-7,NA,CASSLIPSVAGANEQYF,TGTGCCAGCAGCTTAATCCCCAGCGTAGCGGGAGCAAACGAGCAGTACTTC
TRBV7-9,TRBD2,TRBJ2-1,NA,CASSFSPGRGGYNEQFF,TGTGCCAGCAGCTTCTCCCCCGGGCGCGGGGGATACAATGAGCAGTTCTTC
TRBV7-9,NA,TRBJ1-1,NA,CASSLARANTEAFF,TGTGCCAGCAGCTTAGCGCGGGCGAACACTGAAGCTTTCTTT
TRBV6-5,TRBD2,TRBJ2-7,NA,CASGTSGSSQYF,TGTGCCAGCGGGACTAGCGGGAGCTCACAGTACTTC
TRBV11-2,NA,TRBJ2-1,NA,CASSFIAEPYNEQFF,TGTGCCAGCAGCTTCATTGCAGAGCCATACAATGAGCAGTTCTTC
TRBV2,TRBD2,TRBJ2-1,NA,CASSRPGGSSYNEQFF,TGTGCCAGCAGTCGACCGGGGGGTAGCTCCTACAATGAGCAGTTCTTC
TRBV18,NA,TRBJ2-1,NA,CASSLGLKTSYEQFF,TGTGCCAGCTCACTTGGACTCAAAACCAGTTATGAGCAGTTCTTC
TRBV10-2,TRBD2,TRBJ2-7,NA,CASSEIGRAPYEQYF,TGCGCCAGCAGTGAGATCGGGAGGGCCCCCTACGAGCAGTACTTC